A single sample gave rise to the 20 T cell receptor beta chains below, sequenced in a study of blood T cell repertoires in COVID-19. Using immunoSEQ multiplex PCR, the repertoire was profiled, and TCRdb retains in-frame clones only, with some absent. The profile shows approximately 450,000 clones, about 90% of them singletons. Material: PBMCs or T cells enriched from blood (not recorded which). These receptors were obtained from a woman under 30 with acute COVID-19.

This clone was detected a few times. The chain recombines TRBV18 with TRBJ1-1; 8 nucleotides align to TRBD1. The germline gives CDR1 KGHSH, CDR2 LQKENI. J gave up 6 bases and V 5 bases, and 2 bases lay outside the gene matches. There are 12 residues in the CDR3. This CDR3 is CASSKQGAEAFF. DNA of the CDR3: TGTGCCAGCTCAAAACAGGGGGCTGAAGCTTTCTTT. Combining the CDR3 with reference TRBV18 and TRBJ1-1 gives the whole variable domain NAGVMQNPRHLVRRRGQEARLRCSPMKGHSHVYWYRQLPEEGLKFMVYLQKENIIDESGMPKERFSAEFPKEGPSILRIQQVVRGDSAAYFCASSKQGAEAFFGQGTRLTVV.

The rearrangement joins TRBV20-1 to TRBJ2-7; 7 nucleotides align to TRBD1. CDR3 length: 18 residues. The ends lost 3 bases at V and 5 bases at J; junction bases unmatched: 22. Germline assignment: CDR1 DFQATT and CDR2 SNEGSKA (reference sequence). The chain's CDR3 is CSASTPGTEPMVDNEQYF. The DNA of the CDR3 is TGCAGTGCTAGTACCCCCGGGACAGAACCTATGGTCGACAACGAGCAGTACTTC.

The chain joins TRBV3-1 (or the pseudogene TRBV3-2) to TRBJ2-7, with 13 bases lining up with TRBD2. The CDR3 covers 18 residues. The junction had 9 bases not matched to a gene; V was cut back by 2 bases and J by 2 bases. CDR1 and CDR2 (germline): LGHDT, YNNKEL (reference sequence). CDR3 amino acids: CASSQLTSGRTYPYEQYF. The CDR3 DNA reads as TGTGCCAGCAGCCAACTGACTAGCGGGAGGACATATCCCTACGAGCAGTACTTC.

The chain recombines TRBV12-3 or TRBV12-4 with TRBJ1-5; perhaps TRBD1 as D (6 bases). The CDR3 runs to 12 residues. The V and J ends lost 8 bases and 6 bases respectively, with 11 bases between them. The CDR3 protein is CASVRGAQPQHF. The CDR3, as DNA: TGTGCCAGCGTTCGGGGGGCTCAGCCCCAGCATTTT.

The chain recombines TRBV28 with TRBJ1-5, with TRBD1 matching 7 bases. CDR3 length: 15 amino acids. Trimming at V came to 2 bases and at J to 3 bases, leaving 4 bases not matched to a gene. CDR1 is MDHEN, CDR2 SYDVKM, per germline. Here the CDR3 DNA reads TGTGCCAGCAGTTTAGTCGACAGGGACAATCAGCCCCAGCATTTT. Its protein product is CASSLVDRDNQPQHF.

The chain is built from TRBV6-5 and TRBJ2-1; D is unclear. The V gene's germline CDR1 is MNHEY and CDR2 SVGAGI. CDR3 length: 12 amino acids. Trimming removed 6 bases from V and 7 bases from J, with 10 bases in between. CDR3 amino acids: CASSARRNEQFF. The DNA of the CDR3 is TGTGCCAGCAGCGCCCGTCGGAATGAGCAGTTCTTC.

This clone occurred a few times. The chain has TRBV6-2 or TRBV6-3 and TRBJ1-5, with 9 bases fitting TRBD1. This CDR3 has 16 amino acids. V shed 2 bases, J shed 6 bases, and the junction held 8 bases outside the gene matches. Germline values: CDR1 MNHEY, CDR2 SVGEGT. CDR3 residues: CASSYERTGVFQPQHF. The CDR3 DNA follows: TGTGCCAGCAGTTACGAGCGGACAGGGGTTTTTCAGCCCCAGCATTTT.

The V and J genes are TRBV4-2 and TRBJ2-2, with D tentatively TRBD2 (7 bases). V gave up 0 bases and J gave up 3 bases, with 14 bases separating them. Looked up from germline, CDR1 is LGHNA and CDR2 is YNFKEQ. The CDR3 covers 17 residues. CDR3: CASSQDIGGLDTGELFF. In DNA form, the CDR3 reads TGTGCCAGCAGCCAAGATATCGGGGGGCTAGACACCGGGGAGCTGTTTTTT.

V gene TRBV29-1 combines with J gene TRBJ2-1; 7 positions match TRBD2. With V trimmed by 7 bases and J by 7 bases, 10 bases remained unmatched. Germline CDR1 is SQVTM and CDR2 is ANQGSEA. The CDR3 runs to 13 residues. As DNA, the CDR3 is TGCAGCGCTCTGAGGGAGGGTGGGAATGAGCAGTTCTTC. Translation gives CSALREGGNEQFF.

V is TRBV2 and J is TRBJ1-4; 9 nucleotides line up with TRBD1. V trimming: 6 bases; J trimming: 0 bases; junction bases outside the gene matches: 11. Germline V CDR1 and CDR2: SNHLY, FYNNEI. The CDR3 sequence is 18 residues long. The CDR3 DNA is TGTGCCAGCAGAATGACAGGGGGTGGGGCTGCAACTAATGAAAAACTGTTTTTT. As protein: CASRMTGGGAATNEKLFF.

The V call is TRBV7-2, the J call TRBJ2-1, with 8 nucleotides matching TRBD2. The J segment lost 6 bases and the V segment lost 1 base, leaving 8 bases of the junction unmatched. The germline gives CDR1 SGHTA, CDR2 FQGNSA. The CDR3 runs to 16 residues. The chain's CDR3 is CASSLGGRAGANEQFF. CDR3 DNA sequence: TGTGCCAGCAGCTTAGGAGGGAGAGCGGGAGCCAATGAGCAGTTCTTC.

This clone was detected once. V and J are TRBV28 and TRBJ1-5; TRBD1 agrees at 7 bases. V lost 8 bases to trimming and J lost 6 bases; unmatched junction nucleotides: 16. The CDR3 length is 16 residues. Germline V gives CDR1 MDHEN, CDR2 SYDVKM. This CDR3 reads CASVSWQGGFGQPQHF. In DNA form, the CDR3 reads TGTGCCAGCGTATCCTGGCAGGGGGGTTTCGGTCAGCCCCAGCATTTT.

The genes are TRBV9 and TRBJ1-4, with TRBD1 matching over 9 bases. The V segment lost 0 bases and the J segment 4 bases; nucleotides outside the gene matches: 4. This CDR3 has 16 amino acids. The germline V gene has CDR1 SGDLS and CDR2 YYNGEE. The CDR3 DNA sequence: TGTGCCAGCAGCGTAGGATCGACAGGGGGTAATGAAAAACTGTTTTTT. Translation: CASSVGSTGGNEKLFF.

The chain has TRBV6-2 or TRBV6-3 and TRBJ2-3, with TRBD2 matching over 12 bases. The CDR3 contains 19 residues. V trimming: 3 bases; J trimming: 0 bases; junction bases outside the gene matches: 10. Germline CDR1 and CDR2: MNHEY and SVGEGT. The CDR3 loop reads CASSYPSSSGRGSTDTQYF. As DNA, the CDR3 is TGTGCCAGCAGTTATCCCTCTTCTAGCGGGAGGGGCAGCACAGATACGCAGTATTTT.

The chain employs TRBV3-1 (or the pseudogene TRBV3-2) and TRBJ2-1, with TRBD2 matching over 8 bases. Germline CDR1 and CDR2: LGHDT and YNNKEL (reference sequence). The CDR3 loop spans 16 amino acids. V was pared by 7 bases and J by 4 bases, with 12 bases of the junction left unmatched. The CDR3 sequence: CASTPGAGVSYNEQFF. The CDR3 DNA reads TGTGCCAGCACCCCAGGAGCGGGAGTCTCGTACAATGAGCAGTTCTTC.

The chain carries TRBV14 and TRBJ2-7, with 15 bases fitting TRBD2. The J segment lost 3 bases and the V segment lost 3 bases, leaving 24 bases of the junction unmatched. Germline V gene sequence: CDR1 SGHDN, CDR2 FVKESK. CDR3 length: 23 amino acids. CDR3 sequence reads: CASSHRLRGGLAGGPYVHYEQYF. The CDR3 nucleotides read TGTGCCAGCAGCCACCGCCTCCGGGGAGGACTAGCGGGAGGGCCTTATGTACACTACGAGCAGTACTTC.

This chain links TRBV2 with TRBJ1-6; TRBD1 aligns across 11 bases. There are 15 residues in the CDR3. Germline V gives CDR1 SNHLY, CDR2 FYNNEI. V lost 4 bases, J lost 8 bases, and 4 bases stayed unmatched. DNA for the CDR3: TGTGCCAGCAGTGTTCGGACAGGGGGCCATTCACCCCTCCACTTT. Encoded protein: CASSVRTGGHSPLHF.

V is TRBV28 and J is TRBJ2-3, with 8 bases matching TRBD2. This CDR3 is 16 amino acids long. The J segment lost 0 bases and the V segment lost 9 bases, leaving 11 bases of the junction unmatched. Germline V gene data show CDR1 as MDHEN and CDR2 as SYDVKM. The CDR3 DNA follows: TGTGCCAGTCGTGGACTAGCTAGTTCTAGCACAGATACGCAGTATTTT. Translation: CASRGLASSSTDTQYF.

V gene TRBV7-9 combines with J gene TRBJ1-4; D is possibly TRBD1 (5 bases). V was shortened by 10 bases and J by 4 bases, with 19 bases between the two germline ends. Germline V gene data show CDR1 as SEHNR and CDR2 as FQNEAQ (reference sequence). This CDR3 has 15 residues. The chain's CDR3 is CAIPPGVGVNEKLFF. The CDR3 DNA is TGTGCCATCCCGCCGGGGGTAGGGGTTAATGAAAAACTGTTTTTT.

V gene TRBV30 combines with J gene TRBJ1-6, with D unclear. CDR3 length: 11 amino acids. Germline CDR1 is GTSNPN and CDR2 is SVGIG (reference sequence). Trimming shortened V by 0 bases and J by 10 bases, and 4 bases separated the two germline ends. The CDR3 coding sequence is TGTGCCTGGAGTGTACGGTCACCCCTCCACTTT. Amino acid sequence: CAWSVRSPLHF.